This T cell receptor beta chain was retrieved from a study of siplizumab effects on memory and regulatory T cells. Study-level points and caveats: The study found naive T cells seemingly more diverse than memory cells and seemingly major alloresponse contributors. Confirmation was lacking for the suppressive function of proliferating Tregs derived from siplizumab cultures. The alloreactive clones that mapped to unstimulated subsets made up only a minor fraction.

V was cut by 2 bases and J by 3 bases, with 32 bases left in between. The CDR3 runs 21 residues. In germline, CDR1 is SGDLS, CDR2 YYNGEE. Roughly 10^5 TCR templates underwent assay in each sample. Measured with immunoSEQ multiplex PCR; TCRdb has only the in-frame clones, and not every one. Of around 100,000 clones in the sample, more than 90% were seen once. A note on this clone: Its antigen is still unknown.

Sequenced: CD4+ T cells sorted from blood. The gene calls are TRBV9 and TRBJ1-2; D is possibly TRBD1 (6 bases). The receptor comes from a human donor in good health. Some clones in this sample may be carry-over from other donors' samples. This chain's CDR3 is CASSVSGTRNHRVSSDYGYTF. DNA for the CDR3: TGTGCCAGCAGCGTCTCCGGGACACGCAACCACAGGGTGTCCTCCGACTATGGCTACACCTTC. Drawing the rest from reference TRBV9 and TRBJ1-2, the complete variable domain is DSGVTQTPKHLITATGQRVTLRCSPRSGDLSVYWYQQSLDQGLQFLIQYYNGEERAKGNILERFSAQQFPDLHSELNLSSLELGDSALYFCASSVSGTRNHRVSSDYGYTFGSGTRLTVV.